This TCR beta chain appears in the sequencing data of a study of T cell repertoires in cytomegalovirus infection. Each CDR3 protein is one row after TCRdb ran MiXCR on the reads. This table holds about 530,000 distinct CDR3 sequences, about a quarter found once. This clonotype was recorded a few times. This CDR3 is 13 amino acids long. The J segment lost 3 bases and the V segment lost 7 bases, leaving 7 bases of the junction unmatched. Germline V gene lookup returns CDR1 SGHRS and CDR2 YFSETQ. This chain links TRBV5-1 with TRBJ2-7; 7 bases fit TRBD2. Sequencing was carried out using PBMCs. The source of this sequence is a human donor in good health (CMV status not recorded). Some clones in this sample may be carry-over from other donors' samples. The CDR3 nucleotides read TGCGCCAGCTCGACTAGCCCGGTCTACGAGCAGTACTTC. Protein sequence: CASSTSPVYEQYF.